The 14 T cell receptor beta chains in this list originate from one sample, sequenced in a study of identical twins. TCRdb reprocessed the 5' RACE reads with MiXCR, giving one entry per CDR3 protein. The sample consists of about 190,000 distinct CDR3 sequences, about 16% of them appearing once. The data also belong to a second study, concerning T cells expressing NK-cell markers.

The sample taken for sequencing was CD8+ T cells sorted from blood. The source is a woman aged 18-29 years in good health.

The gene calls are TRBV3-1 and TRBJ2-6; D is possibly TRBD1 (5 bases). Trimming took 0 bases from V and 2 from J, leaving 8 bases between them. Germline V gene lookup returns CDR1 LGHDT and CDR2 YNNKEL (reference sequence). The CDR3 consists of 16 residues. CDR3 DNA sequence: TGTGCCAGCAGCCAAGAATCCAGGGCTGGGGCCAACGTCCTGACTTTC. Protein product: CASSQESRAGANVLTF.

V is TRBV15 and J is TRBJ2-7; D is uncertain. V was clipped by 0 bases and J by 5 bases, with 5 bases between them. Germline values: CDR1 LNHNV, CDR2 YYDKDF (reference sequence). CDR3 length: 12 amino acids. CDR3 sequence (DNA): TGTGCCACCAGCAGAGACCTGGACGAGCAGTACTTC. The encoded protein is CATSRDLDEQYF.

The chain combines TRBV6-1 with TRBJ2-7; tentatively, D is TRBD1 or TRBD2 (5 bases each). Between the trimmed V and J ends, which lost 0 bases and 0 bases, there was a span of 9 bases. This CDR3 has 15 amino acids. CDR1 and CDR2 from the germline V gene are MNHNS and SASEGT. The CDR3 spells CASSEAPGSSYEQYF. Written as DNA, the CDR3 is TGTGCCAGCAGTGAAGCGCCAGGGAGCTCCTACGAGCAGTACTTC.

This chain links TRBV7-9 with TRBJ2-1; 10 bases agree with TRBD2. V trimming: 5 bases; J trimming: 6 bases; junction bases outside the gene matches: 10. The CDR3 covers 16 residues. CDR1 is SEHNR, CDR2 FQNEAQ, per germline (reference sequence). CDR3 bases: TGTGCCAGCAGCCCCACACTAGCGGGGCCGCTCAATGAGCAGTTCTTC. Translating gives CASSPTLAGPLNEQFF.

Many counts were recorded for this clonotype. The V call is TRBV12-3 or TRBV12-4, the J call TRBJ2-2, with D possibly TRBD1 on 5 matching bases. There are 13 residues in the CDR3. The V end lost 5 bases, the J end lost 7 bases, and 11 bases lay between the germline ends. DNA of the CDR3: TGTGCCAGCAGTCAGGGAACGGGCGGGGAGCTGTTTTTT. It is translated as CASSQGTGGELFF.

The chain has TRBV2 and TRBJ2-3, with TRBD2 as a possible D gene (6 bases). Trimming stripped 3 bases from V and 4 bases from J, with 11 bases between. The CDR3 is 14 amino acids. CDR1 SNHLY and CDR2 FYNNEI come from the germline V gene. CDR3 nucleotide sequence: TGTGCCAGCAGTGACTCCGCGGGATCAGATACGCAGTATTTT. This codes for CASSDSAGSDTQYF.

This clonotype was counted between two and nine times. This sequence joins TRBV4-2 and TRBJ2-7; 10 nucleotides line up with TRBD2. CDR3 length: 16 residues. J was trimmed by 3 bases and V by 0 bases; bases with no gene match: 5. The germline V gene has CDR1 LGHNA and CDR2 YNFKEQ. The CDR3 sequence: CASSQDPAGGLYEQYF. The CDR3 bases are TGTGCCAGCAGCCAAGATCCAGCGGGAGGGCTCTACGAGCAGTACTTC.

The table lists this clonotype with a few counts. This rearrangement joins TRBV10-3 to TRBJ2-7, with D tentatively TRBD1 (6 bases). V was shortened by 3 bases and J by 1 base, with 16 bases between the two germline ends. CDR1 ENHRY and CDR2 SYGVKD come from the germline V gene. This CDR3 is 16 amino acids long. This CDR3 is CAISDLMGHLSYEQYF. The CDR3 nucleotides are TGTGCCATCAGTGACTTAATGGGACACCTTTCCTACGAGCAGTACTTC.

This clonotype is classed as medium-sized (0.01 to 0.1%). V gene TRBV3-2 combines with J gene TRBJ2-1; the DNA was not compared with TRBD2, the D call given in the table. TRBV3-2 is described as a pseudogene. The CDR3 covers 16 residues. The DNA for the CDR3 is TGTGCCAGCAGCCCCCGACTAGCGGGGCAATACAATGAGCAGTTCTTC. Translated: CASSPRLAGQYNEQFF.

The genes are TRBV2 and TRBJ2-1; maybe TRBD1 (5 bases). Trimming removed 7 bases at V and 9 bases at J, with 10 bases between. This CDR3 region has 11 residues. Germline CDR1 SNHLY, CDR2 FYNNEI. The CDR3 here is CASKGLGEQFF. DNA for the CDR3: TGTGCCAGCAAGGGGTTGGGTGAGCAGTTCTTC.

The sample holds many counts of this clonotype. The chain is built from TRBV6-1 and TRBJ2-7, with D possibly being TRBD1 or TRBD2 (5 bases each). The germline V and J ends were trimmed by 5 bases and 2 bases, with 10 bases remaining between them. CDR3 size: 13 residues. Looked up from germline, CDR1 is MNHNS and CDR2 is SASEGT. The CDR3 region is CASSPTGPYEQYF. The CDR3 nucleotides are TGTGCCAGCAGTCCGACGGGACCCTACGAGCAGTACTTC.

The gene calls are TRBV19 and TRBJ1-1; tentatively, D is TRBD1 (6 bases). Germline CDR1 and CDR2: LNHDA and SQIVND (reference sequence). The germline V and J ends were trimmed by 5 bases and 7 bases, with 11 bases remaining between them. CDR3 length: 12 amino acids. DNA of the CDR3: TGTGCCAGTAGTTCAAGGACAGATGAAGCTTTCTTT. Amino acid sequence: CASSSRTDEAFF.

The gene calls are TRBV4-1 and TRBJ2-7; 7 bases align to TRBD2. Germline V gene lookup returns CDR1 MGHRA and CDR2 YSYEKL. V dropped 4 bases and J dropped 2; count of bases not matched to a gene: 11. This CDR3 contains 16 residues. The CDR3 DNA follows: TGCGCCAGCAGCCCCGAACCGGGGAGGGATCCCTACGAGCAGTACTTC. Its translation: CASSPEPGRDPYEQYF.

The chain recombines TRBV6-5 with TRBJ1-1; D gene uncertain. The germline V gene encodes CDR1 MNHEY and CDR2 SVGAGI. The ends were cut back, 0 bases at V and 7 bases at J, with 12 bases in the middle. The CDR3 is 14 amino acids. The CDR3 DNA follows: TGTGCCAGCAGTTACTCTCTTACTTGGAATGAAGCTTTCTTT. This sequence encodes CASSYSLTWNEAFF.